The subject of this entry is one T cell receptor beta chain. This sample is part of a study of preoperative IRX-2 immunotherapy in early breast cancer. Treatment meaning: preoperative locoregional IRX-2 cytokine immunotherapy. Samples came from a phase Ib trial of preoperative locoregional IRX-2 cytokine immunotherapy. This table comes from immunoSEQ multiplex PCR, and its TCRdb copy is limited to in-frame clones, with some not included. Here the sample spans under 45,000 clones, approximately 94% being singletons. This CDR3 is 18 amino acids long. Germline V lookup: CDR1 SGHKS, CDR2 YYEKEE (reference sequence). V gave up 0 bases and J gave up 1 base; unmatched junction bases: 11.

This chain connects TRBV5-5 to TRBJ1-2; 8 nucleotides match TRBD1. This receptor was obtained from a human donor with breast cancer. The input for sequencing was tumor tissue, taken after IRX-2 immunotherapy. CDR3 region: CASSLDPHQGAFNYGYTF. Written as DNA, the CDR3 is TGTGCCAGCAGCTTGGACCCTCACCAGGGGGCGTTTAACTATGGCTACACCTTC.